The next 13 T cell receptor beta chains were all read from a single sample in a study of blood T cell repertoires in COVID-19. TCRdb keeps only in-frame clones here, not all; method: immunoSEQ multiplex PCR. The table records some 530,000 clones, less than 90% of them present only once. The sample comprised PBMCs or T cells enriched from blood (not recorded which). These receptors were obtained from a woman in her fifties or sixties who had recovered from COVID-19.

The chain recombines TRBV15 with TRBJ2-7; 7 bases are a match to TRBD2. This CDR3 comprises 14 residues. In germline, CDR1 is LNHNV, CDR2 YYDKDF (reference sequence). V lost 1 base and J lost 0; bases outside the gene matches: 0. DNA for the CDR3: TGTGCCACCAGCAGAGCGGGAGGCTCCTACGAGCAGTACGTC. Amino acids: CATSRAGGSYEQYV.

J is TRBJ2-2 and V is TRBV3-1 (or the pseudogene TRBV3-2), with D uncertain. There are 14 residues in the CDR3. V dropped 4 bases and J dropped 0 bases, with 6 bases sitting between them. Germline values: CDR1 LGHDT, CDR2 YNNKEL (reference sequence). The CDR3 loop reads CASSLNTNTGELFF. CDR3 nucleotide sequence: TGTGCCAGCAGCCTCAACACGAACACCGGGGAGCTGTTTTTT.

The J gene is TRBJ2-3, the V gene TRBV25-1, with 10 bases lining up with TRBD2. In germline, CDR1 is MGHDK, CDR2 SYGVNS. The CDR3 spans 13 residues. With V trimmed by 6 bases and J by 7 bases, 4 bases remained unmatched. CDR3 sequence: CASRASGGNTQYF. The CDR3 coding sequence is TGTGCCAGCAGGGCTAGCGGGGGAAATACGCAGTATTTT.

The rearrangement uses TRBV5-8 and TRBJ2-1; TRBD1 might be the D (6 bases). CDR3 size: 12 residues. The ends were cut back, 3 bases at V and 15 bases at J, with 16 bases in the middle. From germline, CDR1 is SGHTS and CDR2 YDEGEE. CDR3 DNA sequence: TGTGCCAGCAGCTCCCGACAGGCGCAGTGGTTCTTC. The encoded protein is CASSSRQAQWFF.

This chain uses TRBV7-2 with TRBJ2-5; no clear D gene. Germline V gene lookup returns CDR1 SGHTA and CDR2 FQGNSA. CDR3 size: 13 residues. Deletions cut 2 bases from V and 5 bases from J, with 9 bases between. CDR3 coding DNA: TGTGCCAGCAGCTTAATGAAGCTCGAGACCCAGTACTTC. Translation: CASSLMKLETQYF.

This clone was recorded a few times. V gene TRBV6-5 combines with J gene TRBJ1-5; TRBD1 agrees at 7 bases. With 6 bases clipped from V and 4 bases from J, the junction kept 9 bases outside the gene matches. CDR1 and CDR2 (germline): MNHEY, SVGAGI. The CDR3 runs to 15 residues. The CDR3 loop is CASRRVQGKNQPQHF. The CDR3 DNA reads as TGTGCCAGCAGACGTGTACAGGGGAAGAATCAGCCCCAGCATTTT.

In the case of this clone: This specimen includes other DNA sequences encoding the same CDR3. CDR3 in DNA: TGCGCCAGCAGCTTGGGCCTAGCGGGTGTGAATGAGCAGTTCTTC. The encoded protein is CASSLGLAGVNEQFF. V gene TRBV5-1 combines with J gene TRBJ2-1, with 8 positions matching TRBD2. The CDR3 covers 15 residues. J lost 7 bases, V lost 0 bases, and 6 bases had no gene match. Per germline, CDR1 SGHRS and CDR2 YFSETQ.

The V gene is TRBV15, the J gene TRBJ2-5; D possibly corresponds to TRBD2 (5 bases). V was cut by 5 bases and J by 5 bases, with 12 bases left in between. The germline gives CDR1 LNHNV, CDR2 YYDKDF (reference sequence). This CDR3 spans 13 amino acids. CDR3 residues: CATSPGWTETQYF. The CDR3 DNA reads as TGTGCCACCAGCCCGGGGTGGACGGAGACCCAGTACTTC.

This chain connects TRBV14 to TRBJ2-1, with TRBD1 identical over 8 bases. The germline V gene encodes CDR1 SGHDN and CDR2 FVKESK. V lost 1 base and J lost 3; bases outside the gene matches: 5. The CDR3 is 16 residues long. In DNA, the CDR3 is TGTGCCAGCAGCCAAGGACAGGGGCCGAGCTACAATGAGCAGTTCTTC. This gives the protein CASSQGQGPSYNEQFF.

CDR3 DNA: TGTGCCAGCAGCGTGACATTTCAAGAGACCCAGTACTTC. As protein: CASSVTFQETQYF. The chain joins TRBV9 to TRBJ2-5; unclear D gene. Per the germline V gene, CDR1 is SGDLS and CDR2 is YYNGEE. V was clipped by 2 bases and J by 2 bases, with 7 bases between them. The CDR3 totals 13 residues.

This clone came up once. This CDR3 reads CASSPQVERMNTEAFF. DNA for the CDR3: TGTGCCAGCTCACCCCAAGTGGAGAGAATGAACACTGAAGCTTTCTTT. The chain combines TRBV18 with TRBJ1-1, with no clear D. The CDR3 is 16 residues long. Looked up from germline, CDR1 is KGHSH and CDR2 is LQKENI. V lost 3 bases, J lost 0 bases, and 14 bases lay in between.

The V call is TRBV5-1, the J call TRBJ1-5; D is possibly TRBD1 (6 bases). CDR3 length: 13 amino acids. Trimming stripped 4 bases from V and 7 bases from J, with 12 bases between. Germline CDR1 reads SGHRS; CDR2 reads YFSETQ. The chain's CDR3 is CASSLQGYQPQHF. The CDR3 DNA is TGCGCCAGCAGCCTTCAGGGGTACCAGCCCCAGCATTTT.

In nucleotides, the CDR3 is TGCAGTGCTAGTCTAGCGGGGGTAAACAATGAGCAGTTCTTC. It translates to CSASLAGVNNEQFF. The J gene is TRBJ2-1, the V gene TRBV20-1; 10 nucleotides line up with TRBD2. J gave up 5 bases and V 3 bases, and 4 bases lay outside the gene matches. The V gene's germline CDR1 is DFQATT and CDR2 SNEGSKA (reference sequence). This CDR3 has 14 residues.